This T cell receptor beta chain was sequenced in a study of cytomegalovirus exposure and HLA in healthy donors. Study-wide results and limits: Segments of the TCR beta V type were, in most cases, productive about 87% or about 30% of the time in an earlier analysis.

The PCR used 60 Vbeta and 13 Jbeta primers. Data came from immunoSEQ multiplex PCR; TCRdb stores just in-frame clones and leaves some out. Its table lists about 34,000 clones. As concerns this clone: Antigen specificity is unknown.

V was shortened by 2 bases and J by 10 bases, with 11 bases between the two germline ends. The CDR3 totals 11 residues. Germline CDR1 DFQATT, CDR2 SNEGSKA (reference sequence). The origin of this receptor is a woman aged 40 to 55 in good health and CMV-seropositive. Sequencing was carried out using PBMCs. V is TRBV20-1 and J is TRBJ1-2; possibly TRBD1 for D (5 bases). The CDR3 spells CSARNPTDYTF. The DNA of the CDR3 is TGCAGTGCTAGAAACCCGACAGACTACACCTTC.